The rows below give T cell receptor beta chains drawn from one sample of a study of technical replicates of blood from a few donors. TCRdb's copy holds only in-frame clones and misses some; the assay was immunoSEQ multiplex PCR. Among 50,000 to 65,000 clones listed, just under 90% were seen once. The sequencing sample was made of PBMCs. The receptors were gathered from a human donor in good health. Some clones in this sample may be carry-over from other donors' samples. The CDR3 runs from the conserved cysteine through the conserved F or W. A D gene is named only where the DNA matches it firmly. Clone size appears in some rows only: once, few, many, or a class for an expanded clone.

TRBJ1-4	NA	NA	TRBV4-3	TGCGCCAGCAGCCAAGATTTGGGGGGAGCTAATGAAAAACTGTTTTTT	CASSQDLGGANEKLFF
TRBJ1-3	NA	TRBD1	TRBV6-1	TGTGCCAGCACCCCGACAGGGACAGGAAACACCATATATTTT	CASTPTGTGNTIYF
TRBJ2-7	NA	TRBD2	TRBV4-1	TGCGCCAGCAGCCAAGATGAGCGGGAGGGATACGAGCAGTACTTC	CASSQDEREGYEQYF
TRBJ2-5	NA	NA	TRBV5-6	TGTGCCAGCAGCTTGGCCGGACAGCAGGAGACCCAGTACTTC	CASSLAGQQETQYF
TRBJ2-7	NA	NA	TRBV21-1	TGTGCCAGCAGCAAAGAGGAGGGACTTAGGGGCTACGAGCAGTACTTC	CASSKEEGLRGYEQYF
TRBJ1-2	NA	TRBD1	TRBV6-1	TGTGCCAGCGGTGCCGGACAGGGGTACAACTATGGCTACACCTTC	CASGAGQGYNYGYTF
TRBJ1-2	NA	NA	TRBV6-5	TGTGCCAGCAGATTACCAGGACAGTTCTATGGCTACACCTTC	CASRLPGQFYGYTF
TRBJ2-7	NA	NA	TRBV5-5	TGTGCCAGCAGCTTGGAGGGGCAGCTAGGCGGCGAGCAGTACTTC	CASSLEGQLGGEQYF
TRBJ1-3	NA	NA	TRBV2	TGTGCCAGCAGTGAGCCCGGAGGGGGAAACACCATATATTTT	CASSEPGGGNTIYF
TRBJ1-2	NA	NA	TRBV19	TGTGCCAGTATCGACAGGCGAGCTAACTATGGCTACACCTTC	CASIDRRANYGYTF
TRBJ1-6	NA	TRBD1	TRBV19	TGTGCCAGTAGTAGAGGACAGGGAAGGAACCGTTCACCCCTCCACTTT	CASSRGQGRNRSPLHF
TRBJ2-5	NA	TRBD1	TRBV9	TGTGCCAGCAGCGTAGGGACAGGGTATCAAGAGACCCAGTACTTC	CASSVGTGYQETQYF
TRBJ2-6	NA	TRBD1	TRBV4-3	TGCGCCAGCAGCCAAGATCCGGAGGGACAGGGATCCTCTGGGGCCAACGTCCTGACTTTC	CASSQDPEGQGSSGANVLTF
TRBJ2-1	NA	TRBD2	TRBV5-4	TGTGCCAGCAGCCCCGGCGGGCGGGAGCTCAATGAGCAGTTCTTC	CASSPGGRELNEQFF
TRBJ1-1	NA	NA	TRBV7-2	TGTGCCAGCAGCTCACAGGGCCCTGGCGCTGAAGCTTTCTTT	CASSSQGPGAEAFF
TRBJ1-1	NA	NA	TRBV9	TGTGCCAGCAGCGTAATTACAGGGAAGAACACTGAAGCTTTCTTT	CASSVITGKNTEAFF
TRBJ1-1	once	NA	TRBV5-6	TGTGCCAGCAGCTTGATGGCTCTTTGGGCTTTCTTT	CASSLMALWAFF
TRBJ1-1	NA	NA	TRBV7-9	TGTGCCAGCAGTCGCTTTGGACAGCTTGAAGCTTTCTTT	CASSRFGQLEAFF
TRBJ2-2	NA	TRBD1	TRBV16	TGTGCCAGCAGCCAAGGGACAGGGGTTACCTGGGAGCTGTTTTTT	CASSQGTGVTWELFF
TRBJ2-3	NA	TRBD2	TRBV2	TGTGCCAGCAGGACCGGGACTAGCGGGGCCTTCACAGATACGCAGTATTTT	CASRTGTSGAFTDTQYF
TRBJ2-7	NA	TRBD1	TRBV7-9	TGTGCCAGCAGCTACTCAGGGGGCACCTACGAGCAGTACTTC	CASSYSGGTYEQYF
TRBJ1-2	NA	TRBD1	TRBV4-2	TGTGCCAGCAGCCAAGCCCTGGACAGGGGTGGCTATGGCTACACCTTC	CASSQALDRGGYGYTF
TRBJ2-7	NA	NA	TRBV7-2	TGTGCCAGTTCATCCTCTACGTCTGGAAGGGGGGGCTGGCACGAGCAGTACTTC	CASSSSTSGRGGWHEQYF
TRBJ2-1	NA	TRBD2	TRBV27	TGTGCCAGCAGTTTCGCTAGCGGAATCAGGAATGAGCAGTTCTTC	CASSFASGIRNEQFF